This T cell receptor (beta chain) was observed in a study of blood T cell repertoires in COVID-19. The repertoire was sequenced with immunoSEQ multiplex PCR; TCRdb's copy has only in-frame clones and lacks some. The table has over 70,000 clones, 75% to 80% seen once. The clonotype was recovered from an older man with COVID-19, enrolled during active disease. Material for sequencing was peripheral blood.

The CDR3 coding sequence is TGTGCCAGCAGCCTACCCGGGACAGGGGCCGGGGAGCTGTTTTTT. It specifies CASSLPGTGAGELFF. This chain uses TRBV25-1 with TRBJ2-2; TRBD1 matches at 10 bases. The CDR3 spans 15 residues. With V trimmed by 6 bases and J by 6 bases, 7 bases remained unmatched. Per germline, CDR1 MGHDK and CDR2 SYGVNS.